This T cell receptor (beta chain) stems from a study of beta chain features in type 1 diabetes. As for this clone: Its antigen is unidentified.

Since all of the isolated RNA was reverse transcribed, expressed TCRB transcripts were what got sequenced. Some clones are missing from TCRdb's copy, which holds only in-frame ones; the method was immunoSEQ multiplex PCR. The data contain about 320,000 clones, 12% to 15% of them singletons. Looked up from germline, CDR1 is GTSNPN and CDR2 is SVGIG (reference sequence). V gave up 0 bases and J gave up 5 bases, with 8 bases separating them. The length of the CDR3 is 14 residues. Findings and limits, study-wide: Highly expressing activated T cells could be over-counted with a cDNA template. Patients and controls would be equally affected if PCR favored shorter templates.

This clonotype was sampled from a man aged 25 to 45 in good health. Source material: central memory CD4+ T cells from blood. The chain is built from TRBV30 and TRBJ1-6; D is unresolved. Here the CDR3 reads CAWSVHGDNSPLHF. CDR3 nucleotide sequence: TGTGCCTGGAGTGTACATGGGGATAATTCACCCCTCCACTTT. The variable domain in full, with the rest retrieved from reference TRBV30 and TRBJ1-6, is SQTIHQWPATLVQPVGSPLSLECTVEGTSNPNLYWYRQAAGRGLQLLFYSVGIGQISSEVPQNLSASRPQDRQFILSSKKLLLSDSGFYLCAWSVHGDNSPLHFGNGTRLTVT.